Presented here are 13 T cell receptor beta chains from one specimen sequenced in a study of OX40 agonist ivuxolimab in advanced cancers. Clones were read by immunoSEQ multiplex PCR, and TCRdb kept only the in-frame ones, dropping some. Among 80,000 or so clones listed, approximately 85% were seen once. Sequencing used CD4+ or CD8+ T cells sorted from blood, obtained in a trial of the OX40 agonist ivuxolimab. Receptor source: an adult with an advanced solid tumor such as melanoma, head and neck, liver or kidney cancer.

The V gene is TRBV7-2, the J gene TRBJ2-6; D remains ambiguous. The CDR3 extends over 14 amino acids. The V end was cut by 4 bases, the J end by 4 bases, with 8 bases between. The V gene's germline CDR1 is SGHTA and CDR2 FQGNSA. For the CDR3, the DNA is TGTGCCAGCAGCTCCTCTGGGGGGGCCAACGTCCTGACTTTC. It codes for CASSSSGGANVLTF.

The chain links TRBV4-1 to TRBJ1-2; 9 bases map to TRBD1. This CDR3 comprises 14 residues. Germline V gene lookup returns CDR1 MGHRA and CDR2 YSYEKL. V gave up 4 bases and J gave up 3 bases; unmatched junction bases: 3. The CDR3 is CASSLRQGDYGYTF. For the CDR3, the DNA is TGCGCCAGCAGCCTTCGACAGGGGGACTATGGCTACACCTTC.

The chain combines TRBV6-1 with TRBJ1-6; 9 positions match TRBD1. Losses at the gene ends were 7 bases for V and 13 bases for J; bases not matched to a gene: 8. This CDR3 is built from 13 residues. In germline, CDR1 is MNHNS, CDR2 SASEGT. CDR3 protein: CASIRDRVLPLHF. As DNA, the CDR3 is TGTGCCAGCATCCGGGACAGGGTGTTGCCCCTCCACTTT.

This sequence joins TRBV5-5 and TRBJ2-2; 9 bases are a match to TRBD2. This CDR3 region has 15 residues. V gave up 3 bases and J gave up 5 bases; unmatched junction bases: 5. Germline lookup yields CDR1 SGHKS and CDR2 YYEKEE (reference sequence). The CDR3 protein is CASSSPGLATGELFF. DNA for the CDR3: TGTGCCAGCAGCTCGCCGGGACTAGCAACCGGGGAGCTGTTTTTT.

The chain is built from TRBV5-1 and TRBJ2-7; D gene unclear. The CDR3 sequence is 15 residues long. V lost 3 bases, J lost 3 bases, and 16 bases lay in between. In germline, CDR1 is SGHRS, CDR2 YFSETQ. In DNA, the CDR3 is TGCGCCAGCAGCTCCTCCCCCGTGAGGATCTACGAGCAGTACTTC. Translated: CASSSSPVRIYEQYF.

This chain joins TRBV5-6 and TRBJ2-2; TRBD2 matches at 10 bases. The length of the CDR3 is 16 residues. V lost 2 bases to trimming and J lost 3 bases; unmatched junction nucleotides: 4. The germline gives CDR1 SGHDT, CDR2 YYEEEE. The CDR3 nucleotides are TGTGCCAGCAGCTTTAGCGGGAGGAGGGACACCGGGGAGCTGTTTTTT. Translated: CASSFSGRRDTGELFF.

The V and J genes are TRBV5-1 and TRBJ1-1, with 8 bases aligning to TRBD1. V shed 4 bases, J shed 5 bases, and the junction held 7 bases outside the gene matches. Germline-derived CDR1 and CDR2 are SGHRS and YFSETQ. This CDR3 has 14 residues. The CDR3 spells CASSLQGGGTEAFF. The CDR3 DNA is TGCGCCAGCAGCCTACAGGGGGGAGGAACTGAAGCTTTCTTT.

Of note for this clone: The CDR3 carries no conserved terminal phenylalanine or tryptophan, so it likely arises from a read error. This chain links TRBV19 with TRBJ1-2; D is unclear. With 3 bases removed from V and 3 bases from J, the gap between germline ends came to 11 bases. CDR1 is LNHDA and CDR2 is SQIVND in the germline V gene (reference sequence). The CDR3 is 14 amino acids. For the CDR3, the DNA is TGTGCCAGTAGTATCCGGGTTACTTACTATGGCTACACCCTC. Translation: CASSIRVTYYGYTL.

This chain uses TRBV5-1 with TRBJ2-3; D gene ambiguous. There are 14 residues in the CDR3. Trimming cost V 0 bases and J 0 bases, with 5 bases left between them. Per the germline V gene, CDR1 is SGHRS and CDR2 is YFSETQ. The CDR3 DNA sequence: TGCGCCAGCAGCTTGGTACCTAGCACAGATACGCAGTATTTT. Its protein product is CASSLVPSTDTQYF.

This chain uses TRBV27 with TRBJ1-6; no clear D gene. With 5 bases removed from V and 0 bases from J, the gap between germline ends came to 5 bases. This CDR3 has 14 residues. The V gene's germline CDR1 is MNHEY and CDR2 SMNVEV (reference sequence). CDR3 in amino acids: CASSLNSYNSPLHF. The CDR3 nucleotides read TGTGCCAGCAGTCTCAACTCCTATAATTCACCCCTCCACTTT.

The chain uses TRBV4-2 and TRBJ1-1, with 7 bases that match TRBD1. Germline V gene sequence: CDR1 LGHNA, CDR2 YNFKEQ. The ends lost 2 bases at V and 1 base at J; junction bases unmatched: 4. The CDR3 is 15 residues long. CDR3 amino acids: CASSQLPGGNTEAFF. In DNA, the CDR3 is TGTGCCAGCAGCCAACTCCCAGGGGGGAACACTGAAGCTTTCTTT.

V is TRBV6-5 and J is TRBJ2-7, with D possibly matching TRBD1 (6 bases). Per germline, CDR1 MNHEY and CDR2 SVGAGI. Deletions cut 0 bases from V and 3 bases from J, with 12 bases between. The CDR3 is 15 amino acids. Here the CDR3 DNA reads TGTGCCAGCAGTTACTCAGGGGGTCCCGACTACGAGCAGTACTTC. Protein sequence: CASSYSGGPDYEQYF.

J is TRBJ1-5 and V is TRBV2; maybe TRBD1 (6 bases). The germline V and J ends were trimmed by 6 bases and 3 bases, with 12 bases remaining between them. Germline CDR1 and CDR2: SNHLY and FYNNEI. This CDR3 is built from 14 residues. This chain's CDR3 is CASRPDSFNQPQHF. CDR3 bases: TGTGCCAGCAGGCCGGACAGTTTCAATCAGCCCCAGCATTTT.